A single T cell receptor (beta chain) is shown here with its context. Its specificity is unknown. With 60 Vbeta and 13 Jbeta primers, the PCR was carried out. Using immunoSEQ multiplex PCR, the repertoire was profiled, and TCRdb retains in-frame clones only, with some absent. The sample has 200,000 to 250,000 clones. Germline V gene sequence: CDR1 SGDLS, CDR2 YYNGEE. The CDR3 contains 14 residues. Trimming at V came to 7 bases and at J to 6 bases, leaving 12 bases not matched to a gene. These data come from a study of cytomegalovirus exposure and HLA in healthy donors. Study-wide findings and caveats: The authors considered a cluster of highly shared sequence variants likely to be a sequencing artifact. At a 0.05 false discovery rate, a later analysis found some 18,000 TCR beta sequences to be associated with HLA alleles.

Sequenced input: PBMCs. This TCR was sampled from a woman aged 25 to 45 in good health and CMV-seropositive. This chain joins TRBV9 and TRBJ1-2, with TRBD1 matching 7 bases. CDR3 nucleotides: TGTGCCAGCGTTAGGACAGGCGGCCCTCATGGCTACACCTTC. Amino acids: CASVRTGGPHGYTF.